This T cell receptor beta chain was obtained from a study of cytomegalovirus exposure and HLA in healthy donors. In the study overall: Roughly 80 million unique TCRs from HLA-typed donors made up an early data release.

Notes on this clone: Its antigen remains unidentified.

It was with 60 Vbeta and 13 Jbeta primers that the PCR ran. The table came from immunoSEQ multiplex PCR; TCRdb's copy has only in-frame clones and leaves some out. The sample contains fewer than 200,000 clones, approximately 80% of which appear only once. The CDR3 loop spans 13 amino acids. Per the germline V gene, CDR1 is SGHVS and CDR2 is FNYEAQ. Trimming removed 5 bases at V and 2 bases at J, with 9 bases between. Study observations and caveats: Researchers counted around 180 TCR beta chains as cytomegalovirus-associated.

Sequenced input: PBMCs. The chain carries TRBV7-6 and TRBJ1-1; TRBD1 is a possible D gene (5 bases). The TCR was taken from a man younger than 30 in good health and CMV-seropositive. The CDR3 region has the DNA TGTGCCAGCAGCCCGACAGTAAACACTGAAGCTTTCTTT. Amino acids: CASSPTVNTEAFF.